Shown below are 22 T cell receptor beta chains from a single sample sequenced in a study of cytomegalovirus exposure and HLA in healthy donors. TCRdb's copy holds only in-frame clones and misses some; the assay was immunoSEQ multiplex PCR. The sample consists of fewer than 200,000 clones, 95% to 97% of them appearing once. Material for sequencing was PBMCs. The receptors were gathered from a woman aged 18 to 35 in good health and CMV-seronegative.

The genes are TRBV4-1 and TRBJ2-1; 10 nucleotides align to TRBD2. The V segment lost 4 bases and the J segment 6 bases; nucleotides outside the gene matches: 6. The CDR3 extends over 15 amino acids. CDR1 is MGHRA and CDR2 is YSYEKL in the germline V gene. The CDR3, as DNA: TGCGCCAGCAGCCCAGTCGAGCGGGGGGGCAATGAGCAGTTCTTC. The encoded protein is CASSPVERGGNEQFF.

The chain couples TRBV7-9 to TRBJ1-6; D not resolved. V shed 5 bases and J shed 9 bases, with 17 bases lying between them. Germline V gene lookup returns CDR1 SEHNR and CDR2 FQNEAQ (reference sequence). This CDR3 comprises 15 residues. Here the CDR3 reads CASSLIGLTSSPLHF. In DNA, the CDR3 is TGTGCCAGCAGCCTTATCGGACTAACATCTTCACCCCTCCACTTT.

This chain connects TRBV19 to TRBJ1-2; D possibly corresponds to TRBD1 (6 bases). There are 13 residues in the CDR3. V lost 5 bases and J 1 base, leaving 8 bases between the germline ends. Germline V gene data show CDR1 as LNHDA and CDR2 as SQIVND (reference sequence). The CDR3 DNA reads TGTGCCAGTAGTTGGGGGCGTAACTATGGCTACACCTTC. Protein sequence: CASSWGRNYGYTF.

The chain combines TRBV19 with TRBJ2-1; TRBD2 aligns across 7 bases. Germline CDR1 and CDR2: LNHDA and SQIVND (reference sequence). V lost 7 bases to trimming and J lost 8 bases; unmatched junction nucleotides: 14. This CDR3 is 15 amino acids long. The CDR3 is CASTLSGGGIDEQFF. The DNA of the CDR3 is TGTGCCAGTACCCTCAGTGGGGGGGGGATCGATGAGCAGTTCTTC.

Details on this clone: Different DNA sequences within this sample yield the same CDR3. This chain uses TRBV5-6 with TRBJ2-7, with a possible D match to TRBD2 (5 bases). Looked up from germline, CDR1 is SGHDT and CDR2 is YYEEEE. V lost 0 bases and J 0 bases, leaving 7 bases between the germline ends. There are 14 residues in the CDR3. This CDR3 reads CASSLVGSSYEQYF. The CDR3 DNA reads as TGTGCCAGCAGCTTGGTAGGGAGCTCCTACGAGCAGTACTTC.

The CDR3 sequence is CASSPSEGEDTIYF. The CDR3 coding sequence is TGCGCCAGCAGCCCGTCAGAAGGTGAGGACACCATATATTTT. The chain carries TRBV4-3 and TRBJ1-3; unclear D gene. This CDR3 comprises 14 residues. Germline V gene lookup returns CDR1 LGHNA and CDR2 YSLEER. V was pared by 4 bases and J by 8 bases, with 15 bases between.

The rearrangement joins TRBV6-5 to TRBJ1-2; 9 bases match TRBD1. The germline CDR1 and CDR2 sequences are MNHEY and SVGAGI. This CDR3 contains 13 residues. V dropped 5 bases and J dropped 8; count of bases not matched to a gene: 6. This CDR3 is CASSEGTGKGYTF. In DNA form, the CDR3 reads TGTGCCAGCAGTGAGGGGACAGGGAAGGGCTACACCTTC.

The CDR3 sequence: CAWSETMSTDTQYF. As DNA, the CDR3 is TGTGCCTGGAGTGAGACTATGAGCACAGATACGCAGTATTTT. This rearrangement joins TRBV30 to TRBJ2-3; TRBD2 is a possible D gene (5 bases). There are 14 residues in the CDR3. Trimming took off 1 base at V and 0 bases at J, with 8 bases between the two ends. Germline lookup yields CDR1 GTSNPN and CDR2 SVGIG (reference sequence).

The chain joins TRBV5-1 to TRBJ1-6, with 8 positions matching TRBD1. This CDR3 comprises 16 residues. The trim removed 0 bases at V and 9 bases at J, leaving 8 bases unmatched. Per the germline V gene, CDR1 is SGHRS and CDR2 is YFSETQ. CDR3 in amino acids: CASSLGDRLRGSPLHF. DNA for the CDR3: TGCGCCAGCAGCTTGGGGGACAGGCTGAGGGGTTCACCCCTCCACTTT.

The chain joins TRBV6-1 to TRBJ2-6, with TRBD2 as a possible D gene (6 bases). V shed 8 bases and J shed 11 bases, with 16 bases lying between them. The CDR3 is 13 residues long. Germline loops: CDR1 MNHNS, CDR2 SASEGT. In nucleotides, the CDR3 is TGTGCCAGCGTAGGCGGGACCACCGACGTCCTGACTTTC. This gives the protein CASVGGTTDVLTF.

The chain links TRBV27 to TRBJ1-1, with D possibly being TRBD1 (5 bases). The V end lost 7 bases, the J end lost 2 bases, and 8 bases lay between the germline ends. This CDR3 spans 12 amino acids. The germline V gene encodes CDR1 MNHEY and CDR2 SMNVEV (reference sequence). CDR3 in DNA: TGTGCCAGCATGGGGGGAAACACTGAAGCTTTCTTT. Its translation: CASMGGNTEAFF.

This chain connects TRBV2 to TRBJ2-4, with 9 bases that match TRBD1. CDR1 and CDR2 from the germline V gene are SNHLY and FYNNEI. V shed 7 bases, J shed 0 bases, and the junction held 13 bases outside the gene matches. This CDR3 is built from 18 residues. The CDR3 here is CASTGGGDRDLAKNIQYF. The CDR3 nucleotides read TGTGCCAGCACCGGGGGTGGGGACAGGGATTTAGCCAAAAACATTCAGTACTTC.

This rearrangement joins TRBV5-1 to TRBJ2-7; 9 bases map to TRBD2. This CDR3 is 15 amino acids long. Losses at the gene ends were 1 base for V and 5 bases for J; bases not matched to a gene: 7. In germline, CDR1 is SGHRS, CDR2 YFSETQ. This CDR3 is CASSLRAGGPHEQYF. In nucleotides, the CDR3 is TGCGCCAGCAGCTTGAGGGCGGGGGGGCCGCACGAGCAGTACTTC. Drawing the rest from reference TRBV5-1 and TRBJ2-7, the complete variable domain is KAGVTQTPRYLIKTRGQQVTLSCSPISGHRSVSWYQQTPGQGLQFLFEYFSETQRNKGNFPGRFSGRQFSNSRSEMNVSTLELGDSALYLCASSLRAGGPHEQYFGPGTRLTVT.

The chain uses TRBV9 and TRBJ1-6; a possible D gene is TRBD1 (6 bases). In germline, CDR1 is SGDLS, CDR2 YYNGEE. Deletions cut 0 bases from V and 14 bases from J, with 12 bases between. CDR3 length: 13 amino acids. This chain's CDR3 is CASSVGEGGALHF. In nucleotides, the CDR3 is TGTGCCAGCAGCGTAGGGGAGGGGGGGGCCCTCCACTTT. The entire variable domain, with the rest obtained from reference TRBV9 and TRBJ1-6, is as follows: DSGVTQTPKHLITATGQRVTLRCSPRSGDLSVYWYQQSLDQGLQFLIQYYNGEERAKGNILERFSAQQFPDLHSELNLSSLELGDSALYFCASSVGEGGALHFGNGTRLTVT.

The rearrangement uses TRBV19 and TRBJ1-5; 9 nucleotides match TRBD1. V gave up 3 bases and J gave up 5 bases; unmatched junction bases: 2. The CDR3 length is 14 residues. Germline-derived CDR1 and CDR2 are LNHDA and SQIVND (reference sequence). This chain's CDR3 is CASSMGQGHQPQHF. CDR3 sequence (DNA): TGTGCCAGTAGTATGGGACAGGGTCATCAGCCCCAGCATTTT.

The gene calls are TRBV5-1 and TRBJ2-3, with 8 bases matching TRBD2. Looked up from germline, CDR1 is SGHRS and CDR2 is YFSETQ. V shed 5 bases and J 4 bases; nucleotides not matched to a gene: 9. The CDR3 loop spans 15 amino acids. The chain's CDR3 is CASRTGRGDADTQYF. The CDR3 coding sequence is TGCGCCAGCAGAACAGGGCGGGGGGACGCAGATACGCAGTATTTT.

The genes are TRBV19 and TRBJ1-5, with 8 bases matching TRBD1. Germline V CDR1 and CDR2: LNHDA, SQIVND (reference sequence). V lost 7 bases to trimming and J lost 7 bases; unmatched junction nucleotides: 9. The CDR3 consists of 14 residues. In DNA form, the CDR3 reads TGTGCCAGTACCTCATCGACAGGGGCGCAGCCCCAGCATTTT. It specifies CASTSSTGAQPQHF.

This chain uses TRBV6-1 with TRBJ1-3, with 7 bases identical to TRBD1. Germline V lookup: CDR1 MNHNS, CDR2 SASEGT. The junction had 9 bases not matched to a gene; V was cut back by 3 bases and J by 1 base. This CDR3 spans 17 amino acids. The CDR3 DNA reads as TGTGCCAGCAGTGACCCCGTTGGGACAGCGTCTGGAAACACCATATATTTT. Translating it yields CASSDPVGTASGNTIYF.

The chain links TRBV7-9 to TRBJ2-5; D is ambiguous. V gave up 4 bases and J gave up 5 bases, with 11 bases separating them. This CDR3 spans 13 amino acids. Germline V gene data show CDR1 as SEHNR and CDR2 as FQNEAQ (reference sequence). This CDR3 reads CASSSPVLETQYF. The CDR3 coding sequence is TGTGCCAGCAGCTCTCCAGTTCTGGAGACCCAGTACTTC.

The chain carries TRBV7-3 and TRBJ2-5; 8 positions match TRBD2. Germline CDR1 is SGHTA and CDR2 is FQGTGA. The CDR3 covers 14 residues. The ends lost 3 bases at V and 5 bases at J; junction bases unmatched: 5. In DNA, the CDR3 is TGTGCCAGCAGCTTTGCGGGGGGCGGGGAGACCCAGTACTTC. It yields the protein CASSFAGGGETQYF.

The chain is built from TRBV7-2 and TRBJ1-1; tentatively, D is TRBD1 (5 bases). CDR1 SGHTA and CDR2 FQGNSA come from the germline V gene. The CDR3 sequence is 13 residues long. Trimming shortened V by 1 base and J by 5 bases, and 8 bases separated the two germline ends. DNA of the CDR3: TGTGCCAGCAGCTTAGGGGGGGGTACTGAAGCTTTCTTT. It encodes CASSLGGGTEAFF.

CDR3 region: CASSQGASGGSSSTDTQYF. The DNA of the CDR3 is TGCGCCAGCAGCCAGGGGGCTAGCGGGGGGTCTTCTAGCACAGATACGCAGTATTTT. This chain uses TRBV4-3 with TRBJ2-3; 11 bases map to TRBD2. J lost 0 bases, V lost 3 bases, and 11 bases had no gene match. Per the germline V gene, CDR1 is LGHNA and CDR2 is YSLEER. The CDR3 is 19 residues long.